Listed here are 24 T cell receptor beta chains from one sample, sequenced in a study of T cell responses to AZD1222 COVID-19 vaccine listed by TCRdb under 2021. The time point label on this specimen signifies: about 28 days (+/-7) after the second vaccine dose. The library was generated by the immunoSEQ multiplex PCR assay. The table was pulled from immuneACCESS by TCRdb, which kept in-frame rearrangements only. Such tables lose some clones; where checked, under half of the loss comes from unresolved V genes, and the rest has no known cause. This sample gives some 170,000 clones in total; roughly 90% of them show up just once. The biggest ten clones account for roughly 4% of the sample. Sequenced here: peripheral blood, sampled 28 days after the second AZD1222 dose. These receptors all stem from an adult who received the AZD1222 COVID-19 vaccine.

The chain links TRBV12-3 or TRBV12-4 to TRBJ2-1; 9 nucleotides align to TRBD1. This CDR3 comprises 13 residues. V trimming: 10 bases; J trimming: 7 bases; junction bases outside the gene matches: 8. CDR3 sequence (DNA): TGTGCCACACGGGACAGGGTGTTGAATGAGCAGTTCTTC. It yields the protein CATRDRVLNEQFF.

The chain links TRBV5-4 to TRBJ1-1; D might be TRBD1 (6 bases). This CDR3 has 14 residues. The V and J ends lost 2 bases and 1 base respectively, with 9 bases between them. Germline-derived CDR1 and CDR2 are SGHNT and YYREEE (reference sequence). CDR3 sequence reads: CASSLIQGNTEAFF. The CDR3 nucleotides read TGTGCCAGCAGCTTAATACAGGGGAACACTGAAGCTTTCTTT.

This chain's CDR3 is CASSEADGRETQYF. CDR3 nucleotides: TGCGCCAGCAGTGAGGCAGACGGGCGAGAGACCCAGTACTTC. The chain employs TRBV10-1 and TRBJ2-5; D is unclear. The length of the CDR3 is 14 residues. The V end was cut by 2 bases, the J end by 4 bases, with 11 bases between. Germline values: CDR1 WNHNN, CDR2 SYGVQD (reference sequence).

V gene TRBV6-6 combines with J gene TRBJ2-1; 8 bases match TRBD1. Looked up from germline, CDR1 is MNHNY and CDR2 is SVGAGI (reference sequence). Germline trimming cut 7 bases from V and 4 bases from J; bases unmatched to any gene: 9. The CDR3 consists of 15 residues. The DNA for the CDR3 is TGTGCCAGCACTAACCGGACAGGGCGTTACAATGAGCAGTTCTTC. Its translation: CASTNRTGRYNEQFF.

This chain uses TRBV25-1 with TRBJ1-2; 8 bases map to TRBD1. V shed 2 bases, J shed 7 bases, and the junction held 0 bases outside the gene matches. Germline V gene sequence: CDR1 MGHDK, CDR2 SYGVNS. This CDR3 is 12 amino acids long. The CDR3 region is CASSEDRGGYTF. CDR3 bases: TGTGCCAGCAGTGAAGACAGGGGTGGCTACACCTTC.

Written as DNA, the CDR3 is TGCGCCAGCAGCGCCCTTACCGGGACTCCCCAAGAGACCCAGTACTTC. Amino acids: CASSALTGTPQETQYF. This chain uses TRBV4-1 with TRBJ2-5, with a tentative D call TRBD2 (6 bases). V gave up 5 bases and J gave up 1 base, with 17 bases separating them. The CDR3 totals 16 residues. Per germline, CDR1 MGHRA and CDR2 YSYEKL.

The CDR3 bases are TGCGCCAGCAGTGCTAATCAGGATTACTACACCTTC. Translating it yields CASSANQDYYTF. V and J are TRBV10-1 and TRBJ1-2; D unresolved. Germline V CDR1 and CDR2: WNHNN, SYGVQD (reference sequence). The CDR3 consists of 12 residues. Trimming shortened V by 4 bases and J by 10 bases, and 13 bases separated the two germline ends.

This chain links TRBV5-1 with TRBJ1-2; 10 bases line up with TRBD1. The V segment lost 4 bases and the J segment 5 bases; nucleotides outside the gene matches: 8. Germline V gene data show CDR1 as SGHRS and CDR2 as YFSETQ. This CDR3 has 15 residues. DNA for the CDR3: TGCGCCAGCAGCCTGACAGGGGGCGGATCGTATGGCTACACCTTC. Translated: CASSLTGGGSYGYTF.

The CDR3 is CASSQGGFNQPQHF. The CDR3 nucleotides read TGTGCCAGCAGTCAAGGGGGATTCAATCAGCCCCAGCATTTT. The chain couples TRBV7-8 to TRBJ1-5; D might be TRBD1 (6 bases). The CDR3 runs 14 residues. V gave up 6 bases and J gave up 3 bases, with 12 bases separating them. The germline gives CDR1 SGHVS, CDR2 FQNEAQ.

CDR3 region: CASSQYRRVMGNTGELFF. The CDR3 nucleotides read TGTGCCAGCAGCCAATACCGACGAGTTATGGGTAACACCGGGGAGCTGTTTTTT. V gene TRBV14 combines with J gene TRBJ2-2, with D unresolved. In germline, CDR1 is SGHDN, CDR2 FVKESK. CDR3 size: 18 residues. With 2 bases removed from V and 2 bases from J, the gap between germline ends came to 18 bases.

The CDR3, as DNA: TGCGCCAGCAGCCAAGCGTTAGTGGGGCGAGGAGATACGCAGTATTTT. Protein sequence: CASSQALVGRGDTQYF. The chain couples TRBV4-3 to TRBJ2-3, with D perhaps matching TRBD1 (5 bases). Trimming stripped 1 base from V and 5 bases from J, with 16 bases between. CDR1 and CDR2 (germline): LGHNA, YSLEER. The CDR3 is made up of 16 amino acids.

The CDR3 DNA reads TGCGCCAGCGAGGCCGCCCGGGAGACCCAGTACTTC. This sequence encodes CASEAARETQYF. V is TRBV23-1 and J is TRBJ2-5; D remains ambiguous. TRBV23-1 is an open reading frame, and its role is uncertain. CDR3 length: 12 amino acids. V lost 8 bases and J 5 bases, leaving 12 bases between the germline ends.

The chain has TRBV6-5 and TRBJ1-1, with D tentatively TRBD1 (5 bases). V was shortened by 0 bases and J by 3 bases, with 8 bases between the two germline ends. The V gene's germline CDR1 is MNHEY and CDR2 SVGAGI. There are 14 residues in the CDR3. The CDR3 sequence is CASSYSMGDTEAFF. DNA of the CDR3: TGTGCCAGCAGTTACTCGATGGGGGACACTGAAGCTTTCTTT.

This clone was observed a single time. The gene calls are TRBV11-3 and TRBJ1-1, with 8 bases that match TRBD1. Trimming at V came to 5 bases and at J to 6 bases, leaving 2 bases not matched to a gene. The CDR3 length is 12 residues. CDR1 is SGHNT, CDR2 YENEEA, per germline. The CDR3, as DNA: TGTGCCAGCAGCCCAGGGGGCCCTGAAGCTTTCTTT. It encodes CASSPGGPEAFF.

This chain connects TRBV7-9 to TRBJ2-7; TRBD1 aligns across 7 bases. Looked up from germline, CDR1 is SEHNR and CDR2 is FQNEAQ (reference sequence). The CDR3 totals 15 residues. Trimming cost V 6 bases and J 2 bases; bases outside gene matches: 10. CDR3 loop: CASSGRDRPPYEQYF. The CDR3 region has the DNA TGTGCCAGCAGTGGCCGGGACAGACCTCCCTACGAGCAGTACTTC.

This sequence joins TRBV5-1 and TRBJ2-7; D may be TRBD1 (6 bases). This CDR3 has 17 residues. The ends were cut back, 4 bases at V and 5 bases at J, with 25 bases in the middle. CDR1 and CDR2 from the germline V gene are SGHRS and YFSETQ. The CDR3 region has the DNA TGCGCCAGCAGCCTCGATCTTACAGGGCCCTTCAGGCACGAGCAGTACTTC. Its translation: CASSLDLTGPFRHEQYF.

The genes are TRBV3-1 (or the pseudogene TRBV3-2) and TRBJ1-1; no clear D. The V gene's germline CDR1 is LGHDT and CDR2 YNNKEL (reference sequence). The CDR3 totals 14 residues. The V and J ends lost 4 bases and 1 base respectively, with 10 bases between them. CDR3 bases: TGTGCCAGCAGCCGGCAGCATACGAACACTGAAGCTTTCTTT. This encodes CASSRQHTNTEAFF.

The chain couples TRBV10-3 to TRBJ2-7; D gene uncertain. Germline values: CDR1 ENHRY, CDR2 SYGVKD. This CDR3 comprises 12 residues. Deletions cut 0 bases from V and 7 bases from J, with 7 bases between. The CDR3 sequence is CAISESKYEQYF. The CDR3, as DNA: TGTGCCATCAGTGAGTCGAAGTATGAGCAGTACTTC.

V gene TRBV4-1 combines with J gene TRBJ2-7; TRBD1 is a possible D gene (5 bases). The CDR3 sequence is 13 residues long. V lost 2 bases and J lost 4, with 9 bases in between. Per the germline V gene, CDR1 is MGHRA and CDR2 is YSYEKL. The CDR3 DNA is TGCGCCAGCAGCCAAAGGGGCCGGTACGAGCAGTACTTC. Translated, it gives CASSQRGRYEQYF.

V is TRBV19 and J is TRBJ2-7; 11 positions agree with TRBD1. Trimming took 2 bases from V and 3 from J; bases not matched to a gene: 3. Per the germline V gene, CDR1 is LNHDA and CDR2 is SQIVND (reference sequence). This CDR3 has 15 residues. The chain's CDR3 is CASSIRTGGVYEQYF. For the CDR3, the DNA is TGTGCCAGTAGTATAAGGACAGGGGGCGTCTACGAGCAGTACTTC.

The CDR3 region has the DNA TGTGCCAGCAGCGTAATGGCAGGGGGCGCGCCCGATGGCTACACCTTC. The encoded protein is CASSVMAGGAPDGYTF. The chain employs TRBV9 and TRBJ1-2, with 8 bases matching TRBD1. V was clipped by 1 base and J by 6 bases; unmatched bases: 11. CDR3 length: 16 residues. Looked up from germline, CDR1 is SGDLS and CDR2 is YYNGEE.

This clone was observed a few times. CDR3 sequence (DNA): TGTGCCTGGACCCCCAATACAGGATTGGGGGGCTACACCTTC. Its translation: CAWTPNTGLGGYTF. This chain connects TRBV30 to TRBJ1-2; the D gene is possibly TRBD1 (5 bases). Germline CDR1 reads GTSNPN; CDR2 reads SVGIG (reference sequence). The CDR3 runs to 14 residues. Deletions cut 4 bases from V and 8 bases from J, with 20 bases between.

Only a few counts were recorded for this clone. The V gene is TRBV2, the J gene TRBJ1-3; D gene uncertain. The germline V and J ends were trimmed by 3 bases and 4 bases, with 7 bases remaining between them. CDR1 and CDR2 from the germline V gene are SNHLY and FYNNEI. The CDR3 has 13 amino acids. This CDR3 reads CASSEAPGNTIYF. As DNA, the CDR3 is TGTGCCAGCAGTGAGGCCCCCGGAAACACCATATATTTT.

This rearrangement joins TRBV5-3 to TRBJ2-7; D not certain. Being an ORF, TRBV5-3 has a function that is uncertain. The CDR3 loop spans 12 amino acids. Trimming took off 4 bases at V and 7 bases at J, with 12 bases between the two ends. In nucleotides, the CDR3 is TGTGCCAGAAGCCACGGCCGCCGGGAGCAGTACTTC. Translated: CARSHGRREQYF.